The 20 T cell receptor beta chains reported below all come from one sample, sequenced in a study of human T cells and chemical hapten exposure. A single record per CDR3 protein comes from TCRdb applying MiXCR to the RACE reads. Of some 360,000 distinct CDR3 sequences in the sample, about 5.1% are singletons; the top ten hold 2.6%. The time point is: pre-sensitization, week 0. The treatment denotes: therapeutic diphenylcyclopropenone sensitization with weekly scalp DPC. This specimen was whole blood, taken in connection with sensitization to the hapten diphenylcyclopropenone (DPC). The receptors here all came from a woman aged 50 to 60 with alopecia areata. Some clones in this sample may be carry-over from other donors' samples.

In this sample, this clonotype turned up many times. The V gene is TRBV6-5, the J gene TRBJ2-2; the D gene could be TRBD1 or TRBD2 (5 bases each). V lost 4 bases and J lost 6, with 15 bases in between. Germline values: CDR1 MNHEY, CDR2 SVGAGI. The CDR3 length is 15 residues. This CDR3 reads CASSLGDGVSGELFF. For the CDR3, the DNA is TGTGCCAGCAGTTTAGGGGACGGAGTTTCCGGGGAGCTGTTTTTT.

This clonotype has ten or more counts. The chain combines TRBV20-1 with TRBJ2-7, with D perhaps matching TRBD2 (5 bases). The CDR3 is 11 amino acids. Trimming left V 5 bases short and J 9 bases short, with 14 bases between. CDR1 DFQATT and CDR2 SNEGSKA come from the germline V gene (reference sequence). This CDR3 is CSALEVPGQYF. The CDR3 coding sequence is TGCAGTGCTCTGGAGGTCCCAGGGCAGTACTTC.

The rearrangement joins TRBV7-9 to TRBJ2-1, with 12 positions matching TRBD2. The V gene's germline CDR1 is SEHNR and CDR2 FQNEAQ (reference sequence). The junction had 5 bases not matched to a gene; V was cut back by 7 bases and J by 7 bases. This CDR3 is 14 amino acids long. The CDR3 is CASILAGGWNEQFF. The CDR3 region has the DNA TGTGCCAGCATACTAGCGGGAGGATGGAATGAGCAGTTCTTC.

This clonotype was counted a few times. This rearrangement joins TRBV2 to TRBJ2-5, with a possible D match to TRBD1 (5 bases). Germline assignment: CDR1 SNHLY and CDR2 FYNNEI. The CDR3 is made up of 16 amino acids. The V end lost 6 bases, the J end lost 0 bases, and 17 bases lay between the germline ends. The CDR3 region is CASRTVPTADQETQYF. The DNA for the CDR3 is TGTGCCAGCAGAACAGTACCGACAGCAGACCAAGAGACCCAGTACTTC.

The J gene is TRBJ2-1, the V gene TRBV20-1; TRBD2 agrees at 8 bases. The length of the CDR3 is 15 residues. J gave up 6 bases and V 4 bases, and 11 bases lay outside the gene matches. Germline lookup yields CDR1 DFQATT and CDR2 SNEGSKA (reference sequence). The CDR3 region is CSAKGVSGTSNEQFF. In DNA form, the CDR3 reads TGCAGTGCTAAGGGGGTTAGCGGGACCTCCAATGAGCAGTTCTTC.

This clonotype was observed at least ten times. The V call is TRBV12-3 or TRBV12-4, the J call TRBJ2-1; tentatively, D is TRBD2 (5 bases). The CDR3 loop spans 15 amino acids. Trimming removed 2 bases from V and 2 bases from J, with 10 bases in between. The CDR3 region has the DNA TGTGCCAGCAGTTTACGCGGGCTTACCTACAATGAGCAGTTCTTC. This encodes CASSLRGLTYNEQFF.

There are a few counts of this clonotype. The CDR3 DNA reads TGTGCCAGCAGTTTAGACGTGGGAGGGGGCGCTCGCACTGAAGCTTTCTTT. Protein sequence: CASSLDVGGGARTEAFF. This sequence joins TRBV12-3 or TRBV12-4 and TRBJ1-1; 7 positions agree with TRBD1. V was pared by 1 base and J by 4 bases, with 12 bases of the junction left unmatched. This CDR3 spans 17 amino acids.

Many counts were recorded for this clonotype. The chain couples TRBV9 to TRBJ2-7; 10 bases are a match to TRBD1. The CDR3 covers 15 residues. V gave up 0 bases and J gave up 3 bases; unmatched junction bases: 3. Per the germline V gene, CDR1 is SGDLS and CDR2 is YYNGEE. The CDR3, as DNA: TGTGCCAGCAGCGTAGAGGGGACAGGGGTCTACGAGCAGTACTTC. Its translation: CASSVEGTGVYEQYF.

The chain recombines TRBV7-9 with TRBJ1-2; no definite D call. This CDR3 is 12 amino acids long. Germline assignment: CDR1 SEHNR and CDR2 FQNEAQ (reference sequence). V was pared by 5 bases and J by 6 bases, with 10 bases between. The CDR3 nucleotides read TGTGCCAGCAGCGAGAACAGTGATGGCTACACCTTC. Translation: CASSENSDGYTF.

This clonotype was seen at least ten times. The chain combines TRBV6-5 with TRBJ2-6; TRBD1 is a possible D gene (5 bases). With 5 bases removed from V and 2 bases from J, the gap between germline ends came to 10 bases. This CDR3 is built from 15 residues. CDR1 is MNHEY and CDR2 is SVGAGI in the germline V gene. Written as DNA, the CDR3 is TGTGCCAGCAGTGCTTACAGGACTGGGGCCAACGTCCTGACTTTC. Translated: CASSAYRTGANVLTF.

This clonotype was picked up many times. V gene TRBV7-4 combines with J gene TRBJ2-1; unclear D gene. This CDR3 is built from 15 residues. Germline V gives CDR1 SGHVT, CDR2 SQSDAQ. Between the trimmed V and J ends, which lost 3 bases and 0 bases, there was a span of 9 bases. CDR3 DNA: TGTGCCAGCAGCTTTTCAGAGAGCTCCTACAATGAGCAGTTCTTC. This encodes CASSFSESSYNEQFF.

This clonotype was picked up many times. The chain joins TRBV20-1 to TRBJ2-1; the D is unclear. This CDR3 contains 12 residues. Trimming removed 1 base from V and 4 bases from J, with 5 bases in between. CDR1 is DFQATT and CDR2 is SNEGSKA in the germline V gene (reference sequence). The CDR3 spells CSARGHYNEQFF. For the CDR3, the DNA is TGCAGTGCTAGAGGCCATTACAATGAGCAGTTCTTC.

This clonotype was found a few times. V gene TRBV28 combines with J gene TRBJ2-7; possible D gene TRBD2, 5 bases. CDR1 and CDR2 (germline): MDHEN, SYDVKM. V lost 9 bases to trimming and J lost 0 bases, with 12 bases between them. CDR3 size: 13 residues. For the CDR3, the DNA is TGTGCCAGTTGTTTGGGGAGCTCCTACGAGCAGTACTTC. This encodes CASCLGSSYEQYF.

This clonotype was counted many times. This rearrangement joins TRBV4-1 to TRBJ1-5, with no clear D. This CDR3 is 13 amino acids long. Germline V gene data show CDR1 as MGHRA and CDR2 as YSYEKL. With 4 bases removed from V and 3 bases from J, the gap between germline ends came to 7 bases. The CDR3: CASSPLDNQPQHF. Here the CDR3 DNA reads TGCGCCAGCAGCCCGCTGGACAATCAGCCCCAGCATTTT.

The genes are TRBV6-4 and TRBJ2-3; D is unresolved. Looked up from germline, CDR1 is MRHNA and CDR2 is SNTAGT. V was cut by 6 bases and J by 0 bases, with 13 bases left in between. This CDR3 contains 15 residues. The CDR3 here is CASSPDLASTDTQYF. The DNA for the CDR3 is TGTGCCAGCAGCCCGGACCTCGCTAGCACAGATACGCAGTATTTT.

There are a few counts of this clonotype. The chain uses TRBV28 and TRBJ2-1; 14 bases fit TRBD2. The CDR3 has 16 amino acids. CDR1 and CDR2 from the germline V gene are MDHEN and SYDVKM. V shed 5 bases and J 10 bases; nucleotides not matched to a gene: 10. The CDR3 DNA follows: TGTGCCAGCAGTCCGGGACTAGCGGGAGTAGGGCGGGAGCAGTTCTTC. It translates to CASSPGLAGVGREQFF.

This clonotype was counted only a few times. CDR3 in amino acids: CASRGTSGSQETQYF. In DNA, the CDR3 is TGTGCCAGCAGAGGGACTAGCGGATCCCAAGAGACCCAGTACTTC. The chain links TRBV3-1 to TRBJ2-5; the match to TRBD2 covers 11 bases. The J segment lost 1 base and the V segment lost 6 bases, leaving 4 bases of the junction unmatched. There are 15 residues in the CDR3. CDR1 and CDR2 (germline): LGHDT, YNNKEL (reference sequence).

The sample holds many counts of this clonotype. The CDR3 DNA reads as TGTGCCACCAGTGAAAGAGGGACAGATACGCAGTATTTT. Translating gives CATSERGTDTQYF. The chain combines TRBV24-1 with TRBJ2-3; TRBD2 is a possible D gene (5 bases). Trimming took off 4 bases at V and 3 bases at J, with 7 bases between the two ends. The CDR3 has 13 amino acids. CDR1 is KGHDR and CDR2 is SFDVKD in the germline V gene.

This clonotype was seen many times. The CDR3 DNA is TGTGCCAGCAGTTTAGCAGCGTATAGCAATCAGCCCCAGCATTTT. Translated, it gives CASSLAAYSNQPQHF. This sequence joins TRBV27 and TRBJ1-5; D gene ambiguous. Per germline, CDR1 MNHEY and CDR2 SMNVEV (reference sequence). This CDR3 has 15 residues. The germline V and J ends were trimmed by 2 bases and 0 bases, with 8 bases remaining between them.

At least ten counts were recorded for this clonotype. The chain uses TRBV6-5 and TRBJ2-1; D not resolved. Trimming took off 2 bases at V and 5 bases at J, with 13 bases between the two ends. The CDR3 is made up of 15 amino acids. The V gene's germline CDR1 is MNHEY and CDR2 SVGAGI. The CDR3 reads CASSYRPVSNNEQFF. Here the CDR3 DNA reads TGTGCCAGCAGTTACCGGCCAGTGTCCAACAATGAGCAGTTCTTC.